These 12 T cell receptor beta chains were sequenced from one sample in a study of cytomegalovirus exposure and HLA in healthy donors. Use of 60 Vbeta and 13 Jbeta primers characterized the PCR. The repertoire was sequenced with immunoSEQ multiplex PCR; TCRdb's copy has only in-frame clones and lacks some. The sample has 130,000 to 150,000 clones; 79% are singletons. The sequenced material came from PBMCs. These receptors originate from a woman between 40 and 50 years old in good health and CMV-seropositive.

This clone appeared a few times. This chain joins TRBV10-3 and TRBJ1-5; 12 nucleotides agree with TRBD1. Germline CDR1 and CDR2: ENHRY and SYGVKD. The V gene end was trimmed by 2 bases and the J gene end by 6 bases; junction bases not matched to a gene: 8. The CDR3 is 17 amino acids. The CDR3 nucleotides are TGTGCCATCAGTGAGGCCGGGACAGGGGGCCTCACTCAGCCCCAGCATTTT. Residues: CAISEAGTGGLTQPQHF.

The rearrangement uses TRBV2 and TRBJ2-1; possibly TRBD2 for D (5 bases). The CDR3 has 14 residues. V lost 4 bases to trimming and J lost 5 bases, with 12 bases between them. Germline V gene data show CDR1 as SNHLY and CDR2 as FYNNEI. The CDR3 is CASSGGPRDNEQFF. DNA of the CDR3: TGTGCCAGCAGTGGAGGGCCGCGAGACAATGAGCAGTTCTTC.

The J gene is TRBJ2-5, the V gene TRBV2, with 8 bases aligning to TRBD2. In germline, CDR1 is SNHLY, CDR2 FYNNEI. V lost 8 bases, J lost 2 bases, and 10 bases stayed unmatched. The length of the CDR3 is 15 residues. The CDR3, as DNA: TGTGCCAGCTCGCGTGCGGGGGGCACACAAGAGACCCAGTACTTC. Translating gives CASSRAGGTQETQYF.

This chain joins TRBV5-4 and TRBJ2-1; TRBD1 might be the D (6 bases). CDR1 and CDR2 from the germline V gene are SGHNT and YYREEE (reference sequence). The length of the CDR3 is 12 residues. Trimming cost V 0 bases and J 14 bases, with 12 bases left between them. The CDR3 sequence: CASSLGQGYEFF. CDR3 DNA: TGTGCCAGCAGCTTGGGGCAGGGGTACGAGTTCTTC.

The genes are TRBV11-2 and TRBJ1-4; D is unresolved. Germline loops: CDR1 SGHAT, CDR2 FQNNGV. Trimming took off 1 base at V and 10 bases at J, with 7 bases between the two ends. This CDR3 is built from 12 residues. Here the CDR3 reads CASSLVGGKLFF. The CDR3 nucleotides read TGTGCCAGCAGCTTAGTCGGTGGAAAACTGTTTTTT.

The rearrangement uses TRBV15 and TRBJ1-4, with 7 nucleotides matching TRBD1. The CDR3 consists of 11 residues. Germline V gene sequence: CDR1 LNHNV, CDR2 YYDKDF (reference sequence). V was pared by 5 bases and J by 11 bases, with 2 bases of the junction left unmatched. CDR3 in amino acids: CATSHRGKLFF. CDR3 in DNA: TGTGCCACCAGCCACAGGGGTAAACTGTTTTTT.

The DNA for the CDR3 is TGTGCCAGCAGGGGACAGGGTTGGGCTGAAGCTTTCTTT. Encoded protein: CASRGQGWAEAFF. The rearrangement uses TRBV6-1 and TRBJ1-1; 9 positions agree with TRBD1. Looked up from germline, CDR1 is MNHNS and CDR2 is SASEGT. The V segment lost 6 bases and the J segment 6 bases; nucleotides outside the gene matches: 5. The CDR3 has 13 amino acids.

The CDR3, as DNA: TGTGCCAGCAGTTATGGGGCATCTGGAAACACCATATATTTT. This gives the protein CASSYGASGNTIYF. The chain carries TRBV6-6 and TRBJ1-3; tentatively, D is TRBD1 (5 bases). The germline V and J ends were trimmed by 3 bases and 1 base, with 7 bases remaining between them. Germline loops: CDR1 MNHNY, CDR2 SVGAGI (reference sequence). This CDR3 contains 14 residues.

Turning to this clone: The junction departs from germline at one end; a sequencing error may be responsible. This chain links TRBV28 with TRBJ1-1, with TRBD1 identical over 8 bases. Germline V gives CDR1 MDHEN, CDR2 SYDVKM. The CDR3 runs to 14 residues. The CDR3 DNA reads TGTGCCAGCAGTCCCAGGGGGCTGAAAACTGAAGCTTTCTTT. This gives the protein CASSPRGLKTEAFF.

This rearrangement joins TRBV2 to TRBJ2-7; 8 positions match TRBD2. Trimming removed 4 bases from V and 2 bases from J; junction bases left unmatched: 7. This CDR3 contains 15 residues. The germline gives CDR1 SNHLY, CDR2 FYNNEI. CDR3: CASSGNYGGAYEQYF. CDR3 nucleotide sequence: TGTGCCAGCAGTGGGAATTACGGGGGGGCCTACGAGCAGTACTTC.

This rearrangement joins TRBV9 to TRBJ2-1, with TRBD2 identical over 10 bases. This CDR3 region has 15 residues. Germline V gives CDR1 SGDLS, CDR2 YYNGEE. With V trimmed by 0 bases and J by 5 bases, 2 bases remained unmatched. CDR3 DNA sequence: TGTGCCAGCAGCGTAGGTAGCGGGGGGAACAATGAGCAGTTCTTC. It is translated as CASSVGSGGNNEQFF.

This chain links TRBV6-5 with TRBJ1-2; 9 bases line up with TRBD1. Germline CDR1 is MNHEY and CDR2 is SVGAGI. The J segment lost 3 bases and the V segment lost 6 bases, leaving 8 bases of the junction unmatched. The CDR3 totals 15 residues. CDR3 protein: CASRPDRGTYYGYTF. CDR3 nucleotides: TGTGCCAGCAGACCGGACAGGGGCACTTACTATGGCTACACCTTC.